These T cell receptor beta chains were read from a single sample in a study of cytomegalovirus exposure and HLA in healthy donors. The data were produced by immunoSEQ multiplex PCR, yet TCRdb's version contains in-frame clones alone and is incomplete. The sample lists around 130,000 clones, roughly 88% occurring once. The sequenced sample consisted of PBMCs. These receptors came from a boy younger than 18 in good health and CMV-seronegative. Both conserved end residues are part of each CDR3. A D gene is named only where the DNA matches it firmly. Rows may omit the clone size; those that give it use once, few, many or a size class.

V: TRBV7-2; size: NA; D: NA; J: TRBJ2-1; DNA: TGTGCCAGCAGCATCAGGGGCCCCTACAATGAGCAGTTCTTC; CDR3: CASSIRGPYNEQFF
V: TRBV4-1; size: NA; D: NA; J: TRBJ1-5; DNA: TGCGCCAGCAGCCAAGATTCCCAGGGCAGCAATCAGCCCCAGCATTTT; CDR3: CASSQDSQGSNQPQHF
V: TRBV2; size: NA; D: TRBD2; J: TRBJ2-2; DNA: TGTGCCAGCAGCCGGGTGGGCGGGAGAAGGACCGGGGAGCTGTTTTTT; CDR3: CASSRVGGRRTGELFF
V: TRBV6-1; size: NA; D: TRBD1; J: TRBJ2-7; DNA: TGTGCCAGCAGTGCACCGGGACAGGGGAGCTCCTACGAGCAGTACTTC; CDR3: CASSAPGQGSSYEQYF
V: TRBV27; size: once; D: NA; J: TRBJ2-7; DNA: TGTGCCAGCAGTTCAGGCTCGTTGGGTACCGAGCAGTACTTC; CDR3: CASSSGSLGTEQYF
V: TRBV6-1; size: NA; D: NA; J: TRBJ2-7; DNA: TGTGCCAGCAGTGTGGGCCAGCTGGCCTACGAGCAGTACTTC; CDR3: CASSVGQLAYEQYF
V: TRBV5-1; size: NA; D: NA; J: TRBJ1-2; DNA: TGCGCCAGCAGCCGTACAGGGAACTATGGCTACACCTTC; CDR3: CASSRTGNYGYTF
V: TRBV27; size: NA; D: NA; J: TRBJ1-1; DNA: TGTGCCAGCAGTTGGGGAGGGGGTACACGGGGAGCTTTCTTT; CDR3: CASSWGGGTRGAFF
V: TRBV19; size: once; D: TRBD1; J: TRBJ2-3; DNA: TGTGCCAGTACCCCGGGACAGGGAACAGATACGCAGTATTTT; CDR3: CASTPGQGTDTQYF
V: TRBV30; size: NA; D: TRBD2; J: TRBJ2-1; DNA: TGTGCCTGGAGTCCCGGACTAGCGGGAGTCAATGAGCAGTTCTTC; CDR3: CAWSPGLAGVNEQFF
V: TRBV7-9; size: NA; D: NA; J: TRBJ1-1; DNA: TGTGCCAGTTCCCCAGGGGTGTTGAACACTGAAGCTTTCTTT; CDR3: CASSPGVLNTEAFF
V: TRBV7-2; size: NA; D: TRBD2; J: TRBJ2-7; DNA: TGTGCCAGCACAGCTAGCGGGAGCTACGAGCAGTACTTC; CDR3: CASTASGSYEQYF
V: TRBV25-1; size: NA; D: TRBD1; J: TRBJ2-7; DNA: TGTGCCAGCAGGTCGGACAGGTCCCCTTACGAGCAGTACTTC; CDR3: CASRSDRSPYEQYF
V: TRBV19; size: once; D: NA; J: TRBJ2-7; DNA: TGTGCCAGTAGGTCCGCGGGGCATACCTACGAGCAGTACTTC; CDR3: CASRSAGHTYEQYF
V: TRBV6-5; size: NA; D: TRBD1; J: TRBJ2-5; DNA: TGTGCCAGCAGTTTAAATCGACAGGGAATTCGGGAGACCCAGTACTTC; CDR3: CASSLNRQGIRETQYF
V: TRBV4-1; size: NA; D: TRBD1; J: TRBJ1-3; DNA: TGCGCCAGCAGCCAAGCCGGGACAGGGAGAAACACCATATATTTT; CDR3: CASSQAGTGRNTIYF
V: TRBV7-3; size: NA; D: TRBD2; J: TRBJ2-1; DNA: TGTGCCAGCAGCTTAGTCGGGAGGGGATACAATGAGGAGCAGTTCTTC; CDR3: CASSLVGRGYNEEQFF
V: TRBV11-1; size: NA; D: NA; J: TRBJ2-5; DNA: TGTGCCAGCAGCCGTAGACAGAGACAAGAGACCCAGTACTTC; CDR3: CASSRRQRQETQYF
V: TRBV5-4; size: NA; D: NA; J: TRBJ2-5; DNA: TGTGCCAGCAGCTTGGCCGGAGGGGGCTTAACTGAGACCCAGTACTTC; CDR3: CASSLAGGGLTETQYF
V: TRBV29-1; size: NA; D: NA; J: TRBJ2-2; DNA: TGCAGCGTTGAATACTACACCGGGGAGCTGTTTTTT; CDR3: CSVEYYTGELFF
V: TRBV5-6; size: NA; D: NA; J: TRBJ1-2; DNA: TGTGCCAGCAGCTTGGCCCTCAGGCGCAGGGTTTATGGCTACACCTTC; CDR3: CASSLALRRRVYGYTF
V: TRBV7-2; size: NA; D: NA; J: TRBJ1-5; DNA: TGTGCCAGCAGCCGACCCCTCGCGGACGGACAAGATCAGCCCCAGCATTTT; CDR3: CASSRPLADGQDQPQHF
V: TRBV5-4; size: NA; D: NA; J: TRBJ2-2; DNA: TGTGCCAGCAGCTTTGACACCAACACCGGGGAGCTGTTTTTT; CDR3: CASSFDTNTGELFF
V: TRBV4-3; size: NA; D: NA; J: TRBJ1-2; DNA: TGCGCCAGCAGCCAAGATTGGGCTGGCTACACCTTC; CDR3: CASSQDWAGYTF
V: TRBV7-3; size: NA; D: TRBD1; J: TRBJ1-5; DNA: TGTGCCAACACGTCACCCGGGACAGACAATCAGCCCCAGCATTTT; CDR3: CANTSPGTDNQPQHF
V: TRBV4-1; size: NA; D: NA; J: TRBJ1-1; DNA: TGCGCCAGCAGCCACGCCCAGGGGATGGGGAACACTGAAGCTTTCTTT; CDR3: CASSHAQGMGNTEAFF
V: TRBV30; size: few; D: NA; J: TRBJ2-2; DNA: TGTGCCTGGAGTCTAAGAACCGGGGAGCTGTTTTTT; CDR3: CAWSLRTGELFF
V: TRBV18; size: NA; D: NA; J: TRBJ2-5; DNA: TGTGCCAGCTCACCGCAAAGAGTTGAGATAAGAGAGACCCAGTACTTC; CDR3: CASSPQRVEIRETQYF
V: TRBV12-5; size: NA; D: NA; J: TRBJ2-5; DNA: TGTGCTAGTGGTTTGGTCGGCCAAGAGACCCAGTACTTC; CDR3: CASGLVGQETQYF
V: TRBV9; size: once; D: NA; J: TRBJ1-2; DNA: TGTGCCAGCAGCCCAACTCCCCCTCGCTATGGCTACACCTTC; CDR3: CASSPTPPRYGYTF
V: TRBV5-4; size: NA; D: TRBD1; J: TRBJ1-2; DNA: TGTGCCAGCAGCTTGGGGGGCCCGGGACAGGGTCTTGGAGGCTACACCTTC; CDR3: CASSLGGPGQGLGGYTF
V: TRBV5-5; size: NA; D: TRBD1; J: TRBJ2-2; DNA: TGTGCCAGCAGCTTGTCACCGGGACAGGTCTTGAGCGGGGAGCTGTTTTTT; CDR3: CASSLSPGQVLSGELFF
V: TRBV2; size: NA; D: NA; J: TRBJ2-6; DNA: TGTGCCAGTCCCAGGGTAACCGCTGGGGCCAACGTCCTGACTTTC; CDR3: CASPRVTAGANVLTF